The present entry profiles one T cell receptor beta chain with its context. This specimen belongs to a study of blood T cells in healthy people across ages. Study background: Template switching retrieved approximately one barcoded beta molecule for each two T cells.

Through a sample-barcoded 5' primer and a J-beta primer mix, a second PCR was run for about 6 to 11 cycles. TCRdb re-analysed the 5' RACE reads in MiXCR, keeping a single row per CDR3 protein. This sample has about 640,000 distinct CDR3 sequences, with around 43% found just once. The ends lost 6 bases at V and 6 bases at J; junction bases unmatched: 15. The CDR3 is made up of 17 amino acids. The germline V gene encodes CDR1 MNHEY and CDR2 SVGEGT. The rearrangement links TRBV6-2 or TRBV6-3 to TRBJ2-1; 9 positions match TRBD1. This clonotype was obtained from a man older than 75 in good health. The sequenced material came from blood. The CDR3 loop is CASSKYPPGQGSNEQFF. The CDR3 bases are TGTGCCAGCAGCAAATACCCACCGGGACAGGGTTCCAATGAGCAGTTCTTC.